This T cell receptor (beta chain) was retrieved from a study of control samples from healthy donors and cancer patients (dated by TCRdb to 2019 to 2021). CDR1 and CDR2, looked up from the germline V gene (reference sequence), are GTSNPN and SVGIG. Inclusive of the bounding cysteine and phenylalanine, the CDR3 is 14 residues long. Of the read, only the CDR3 DNA is kept; its 42 bases are in frame from base 1. Trimming at the junction amounts to 3 bases on V and 4 bases on J, and the germline ends lie 16 bases apart. Concerning this clone itself: It lacks a known antigen. No much larger clone is present one base from it, and per-base qualities are unavailable.

The library was obtained by the immunoSEQ multiplex PCR assay. The table was pulled from immuneACCESS by TCRdb, which kept in-frame rearrangements only. Such tables lose some clones; where checked, under half of the loss comes from unresolved V genes, and the rest has no known cause. A total of a few hundred thousand clones appear in this sample, 75% to 95% of them only once. The ten top clones hold roughly 6.4% of the sample. The clonotype was recovered from a man in his forties with head and neck cancer. The material sequenced was PBMCs. The receptor chain draws on TRBV30 and TRBJ2-7; the D gene is perhaps TRBD1, on 5 matching bases. The sequenced DNA is TGTGCCTGGAGCCGGCCCGCAGGGCTTTACGAGCAGTACTTC. Its translation is CAWSRPAGLYEQYF.